This entry lists 30 T cell receptor beta chains sequenced from one sample in a study of T cell responses to AZD1222 COVID-19 vaccine. Using immunoSEQ multiplex PCR, the repertoire was profiled, and TCRdb retains in-frame clones only, with some absent. The sample includes roughly 190,000 clones, roughly 91% of them seen just once. This specimen was peripheral blood, taken on day 0 of AZD1222 vaccination. Receptor source: an adult in good health.

This chain joins TRBV21-1 and TRBJ1-2. TRBV21-1 is a pseudogene. The CDR3 runs 14 residues. CDR3 amino acids: CARRWGFANYGYTF. The CDR3 region has the DNA TGTGCCAGGAGGTGGGGGTTTGCTAACTATGGCTACACCTTC.

This chain joins TRBV5-1 and TRBJ2-7, with TRBD1 matching over 12 bases. With V trimmed by 4 bases and J by 9 bases, 11 bases remained unmatched. CDR3 size: 15 residues. In germline, CDR1 is SGHRS, CDR2 YFSETQ. The CDR3 is CASSVNPGQGALQYF. DNA for the CDR3: TGCGCCAGCAGCGTTAATCCGGGACAGGGGGCGTTGCAGTACTTC.

The chain combines TRBV5-1 with TRBJ1-6; D perhaps matches TRBD1 (5 bases). The CDR3 is made up of 14 amino acids. The germline gives CDR1 SGHRS, CDR2 YFSETQ. The V and J ends lost 0 bases and 7 bases respectively, with 8 bases between them. The chain's CDR3 is CASSLGQLNSPLHF. CDR3 DNA: TGCGCCAGCAGCTTGGGACAGTTAAATTCACCCCTCCACTTT.

The genes are TRBV4-3 and TRBJ1-5; no definite D call. Trimming removed 0 bases from V and 5 bases from J, with 5 bases in between. Germline V gives CDR1 LGHNA, CDR2 YSLEER. The CDR3 totals 13 residues. The CDR3 protein is CASSQESYQPQHF. CDR3 nucleotide sequence: TGCGCCAGCAGCCAAGAGAGCTATCAGCCCCAGCATTTT.

V gene TRBV28 combines with J gene TRBJ2-1; tentative D call: TRBD1 (6 bases). Deletions cut 6 bases from V and 10 bases from J, with 13 bases between. In germline, CDR1 is MDHEN, CDR2 SYDVKM. This CDR3 has 12 amino acids. CDR3 protein: CASSPRGREQFF. CDR3 bases: TGTGCCAGCAGCCCGAGGGGGAGAGAGCAGTTCTTC.

This chain links TRBV10-3 with TRBJ1-1; TRBD1 is a possible D gene (5 bases). The germline gives CDR1 ENHRY, CDR2 SYGVKD. The CDR3 loop spans 19 amino acids. Trimming removed 0 bases from V and 0 bases from J, with 20 bases in between. CDR3 sequence (DNA): TGTGCCATCAGTGAGTCGATTCTCCCCTCCTTACAGGTGAACACTGAAGCTTTCTTT. Amino acids: CAISESILPSLQVNTEAFF.

This chain uses TRBV5-1 with TRBJ2-7; 7 bases line up with TRBD1. There are 15 residues in the CDR3. Per germline, CDR1 SGHRS and CDR2 YFSETQ. The V segment lost 4 bases and the J segment 7 bases; nucleotides outside the gene matches: 14. CDR3 sequence: CASSPVQGLPGEQYF. The CDR3 nucleotides read TGCGCCAGCAGCCCGGTACAGGGGCTCCCAGGAGAGCAGTACTTC.

The chain links TRBV4-3 to TRBJ1-3; tentatively, D is TRBD1 (5 bases). The CDR3 extends over 15 amino acids. Per germline, CDR1 LGHNA and CDR2 YSLEER. The V end was cut by 4 bases, the J end by 2 bases, with 12 bases between. This CDR3 is CASSRVGVTGNTIYF. In nucleotides, the CDR3 is TGCGCCAGCAGCCGCGTAGGGGTTACTGGAAACACCATATATTTT.

This chain uses TRBV9 with TRBJ2-7; TRBD1 might be the D (5 bases). Germline-derived CDR1 and CDR2 are SGDLS and YYNGEE. The CDR3 length is 14 residues. V lost 4 bases, J lost 1 base, and 12 bases lay in between. As DNA, the CDR3 is TGTGCCAGCAGCCCATACGACAGTTCCTACGAGCAGTACTTC. Protein sequence: CASSPYDSSYEQYF.

The genes are TRBV11-2 and TRBJ2-3, with 11 bases matching TRBD2. The CDR3 consists of 16 residues. Trimming took 5 bases from V and 2 from J; bases not matched to a gene: 6. The germline gives CDR1 SGHAT, CDR2 FQNNGV. CDR3: CASSLRLAGTTDTQYF. DNA of the CDR3: TGTGCCAGCAGCCTCAGACTAGCGGGGACCACAGATACGCAGTATTTT. Full variable domain (missing parts from reference TRBV11-2 and TRBJ2-3): EAGVAQSPRYKIIEKRQSVAFWCNPISGHATLYWYQQILGQGPKLLIQFQNNGVVDDSQLPKDRFSAERLKGVDSTLKIQPAKLEDSAVYLCASSLRLAGTTDTQYFGPGTRLTVL.

The chain combines TRBV18 with TRBJ1-5, with D perhaps matching TRBD1 (5 bases). Germline-derived CDR1 and CDR2 are KGHSH and LQKENI. V was trimmed by 5 bases and J by 1 base, leaving 12 bases between them. This CDR3 is 15 amino acids long. The CDR3 is CASSGQGGSNQPQHF. The DNA of the CDR3 is TGTGCCAGCTCAGGGCAGGGAGGGAGCAATCAGCCCCAGCATTTT.

The rearrangement joins TRBV19 to TRBJ1-4, with a tentative D call TRBD1 (5 bases). Germline assignment: CDR1 LNHDA and CDR2 SQIVND (reference sequence). Trimming took off 3 bases at V and 8 bases at J, with 13 bases between the two ends. The CDR3 runs 14 residues. CDR3 sequence: CASSIQAAGEKLFF. The CDR3 nucleotides read TGTGCCAGTAGTATCCAGGCGGCAGGGGAAAAACTGTTTTTT.

This clone appeared once. The rearrangement joins TRBV7-8 to TRBJ1-2, with a tentative D call TRBD1 (6 bases). The CDR3 has 13 residues. CDR1 SGHVS and CDR2 FQNEAQ come from the germline V gene. Trimming removed 10 bases from V and 6 bases from J, with 18 bases in between. The CDR3: CATRGGAGDGYTF. In nucleotides, the CDR3 is TGTGCCACCAGAGGGGGTGCGGGGGATGGCTACACCTTC.

The V call is TRBV7-9, the J call TRBJ1-6; D remains ambiguous. CDR3 length equals 16 residues. CDR1 is SEHNR and CDR2 is FQNEAQ in the germline V gene (reference sequence). The ends were cut back, 1 base at V and 7 bases at J, with 14 bases in the middle. This chain's CDR3 is CASSLVVSPGNSPLHF. Written as DNA, the CDR3 is TGTGCCAGCAGCTTAGTCGTGTCTCCCGGGAATTCACCCCTCCACTTT.

This clone came up once. The chain uses TRBV6-2 or TRBV6-3 and TRBJ2-3, with 15 positions matching TRBD2. The trim removed 4 bases at V and 8 bases at J, leaving 7 bases unmatched. Germline V gene data show CDR1 as MNHEY and CDR2 as SVGEGT. CDR3 length: 16 amino acids. This CDR3 is CASSWTSGGAYGTQYF. For the CDR3, the DNA is TGTGCCAGCAGTTGGACTAGCGGGGGGGCTTACGGTACGCAGTATTTT.

This sequence joins TRBV4-1 and TRBJ1-6; TRBD1 agrees at 8 bases. The J segment lost 7 bases and the V segment lost 1 base, leaving 9 bases of the junction unmatched. This CDR3 region has 17 residues. Looked up from germline, CDR1 is MGHRA and CDR2 is YSYEKL. In nucleotides, the CDR3 is TGCGCCAGCAGCCAAGTCGGACAGGGACCCTTAAATTCACCCCTCCACTTT. Translation gives CASSQVGQGPLNSPLHF.

The chain joins TRBV7-3 to TRBJ1-1; D is uncertain. Trimming left V 0 bases short and J 6 bases short, with 11 bases between. Germline V gene lookup returns CDR1 SGHTA and CDR2 FQGTGA. CDR3 length: 14 amino acids. The CDR3 region has the DNA TGTGCCAGCAGCTTAACGGGGAATAGTGCTGAAGCTTTCTTT. It translates to CASSLTGNSAEAFF.

This chain uses TRBV25-1 with TRBJ1-1, with D uncertain. Per the germline V gene, CDR1 is MGHDK and CDR2 is SYGVNS. The CDR3 runs 14 residues. Trimming cost V 1 base and J 4 bases, with 10 bases left between them. The CDR3 region has the DNA TGTGCCAGCAGTGAATGGGGTTCGGGCACTGAAGCTTTCTTT. Residues: CASSEWGSGTEAFF.

The CDR3 reads CASSPSLASSPGNTIYF. CDR3 DNA: TGTGCCAGCTCACCATCCCTGGCGTCGTCTCCTGGAAACACCATATATTTT. The rearrangement uses TRBV18 and TRBJ1-3; no clear D gene. Germline V lookup: CDR1 KGHSH, CDR2 LQKENI. The CDR3 totals 17 residues. Trimming shortened V by 2 bases and J by 2 bases, and 16 bases separated the two germline ends. Combining the CDR3 with reference TRBV18 and TRBJ1-3 gives the whole variable domain NAGVMQNPRHLVRRRGQEARLRCSPMKGHSHVYWYRQLPEEGLKFMVYLQKENIIDESGMPKERFSAEFPKEGPSILRIQQVVRGDSAAYFCASSPSLASSPGNTIYFGEGSWLTVV.

CDR3 sequence reads: CASSAERTGLGEETQYF. The CDR3 region has the DNA TGTGCCAGCAGTGCAGAACGGACAGGGCTGGGGGAAGAGACCCAGTACTTC. The chain recombines TRBV2 with TRBJ2-5, with 8 bases that match TRBD1. CDR1 SNHLY and CDR2 FYNNEI come from the germline V gene. The CDR3 consists of 17 residues. J was trimmed by 3 bases and V by 4 bases; bases with no gene match: 13. Full variable domain (missing parts from reference TRBV2 and TRBJ2-5): EPEVTQTPSHQVTQMGQEVILRCVPISNHLYFYWYRQILGQKVEFLVSFYNNEISEKSEIFDDQFSVERPDGSNFTLKIRSTKLEDSAMYFCASSAERTGLGEETQYFGPGTRLLVL.

The chain joins TRBV4-3 to TRBJ2-1; either TRBD1 or TRBD2 may supply D (5 bases each). Trimming cost V 0 bases and J 0 bases, with 9 bases left between them. The CDR3 loop spans 16 amino acids. CDR1 is LGHNA, CDR2 YSLEER, per germline. CDR3 nucleotide sequence: TGCGCCAGCAGCCAAGACCCAGGGACCTCCTACAATGAGCAGTTCTTC. This encodes CASSQDPGTSYNEQFF.

The chain carries TRBV6-6 and TRBJ1-2, with a possible D match to TRBD1 (5 bases). V was clipped by 5 bases and J by 2 bases, with 9 bases between them. Germline V gene data show CDR1 as MNHNY and CDR2 as SVGAGI (reference sequence). The CDR3 totals 13 residues. In DNA, the CDR3 is TGTGCCAGCAGTCCAGGGAAGAACTATGGCTACACCTTC. Translating gives CASSPGKNYGYTF.

This sequence joins TRBV24-1 and TRBJ2-7, with D possibly TRBD1 on 6 matching bases. V shed 5 bases and J shed 4 bases, with 17 bases lying between them. In germline, CDR1 is KGHDR, CDR2 SFDVKD. The CDR3 is made up of 15 amino acids. The CDR3 loop is CATSAAGRGQYEQYF. CDR3 DNA: TGTGCCACCAGTGCCGCGGGCAGGGGTCAATACGAGCAGTACTTC.

The chain couples TRBV19 to TRBJ2-3; TRBD2 agrees at 8 bases. V trimming: 6 bases; J trimming: 0 bases; junction bases outside the gene matches: 8. The germline V gene has CDR1 LNHDA and CDR2 SQIVND (reference sequence). The CDR3 runs to 16 residues. For the CDR3, the DNA is TGTGCCAGTAGGGGGCCGACTAGCGACAGCACAGATACGCAGTATTTT. Amino acids: CASRGPTSDSTDTQYF.

The chain joins TRBV5-1 to TRBJ2-6, with D possibly TRBD2 on 5 matching bases. CDR1 is SGHRS, CDR2 YFSETQ, per germline. Trimming pared 4 bases from V and 1 base from J, leaving 9 bases between. The CDR3 length is 15 residues. CDR3 bases: TGCGCCAGCAGCCGGGAAGGGTCTGGGGCCAACGTCCTGACTTTC. Encoded protein: CASSREGSGANVLTF.

The V call is TRBV5-6, the J call TRBJ2-1; no firm D call. Trimming cost V 1 base and J 7 bases, with 9 bases left between them. The CDR3 sequence is 13 residues long. The germline V gene encodes CDR1 SGHDT and CDR2 YYEEEE. DNA of the CDR3: TGTGCCAGCAGCTTGTTGATTGTTAATGAGCAGTTCTTC. It codes for CASSLLIVNEQFF. The whole variable domain, remainder taken from reference TRBV5-6 and TRBJ2-1, is DAGVTQSPTHLIKTRGQQVTLRCSPKSGHDTVSWYQQALGQGPQFIFQYYEEEERQRGNFPDRFSGHQFPNYSSELNVNALLLGDSALYLCASSLLIVNEQFFGPGTRLTVL.

The chain has TRBV27 and TRBJ2-1; D remains ambiguous. The CDR3 covers 14 residues. The V gene lost 8 bases and the J gene lost 8 bases, with 19 bases spanning the gap. Germline V gene data show CDR1 as MNHEY and CDR2 as SMNVEV (reference sequence). The CDR3 region is CASGLVPGSDEQFF. The CDR3 nucleotides are TGTGCCAGCGGGTTAGTTCCGGGTTCGGATGAGCAGTTCTTC.

The chain has TRBV2 and TRBJ2-7; no clear D gene. Germline V gene sequence: CDR1 SNHLY, CDR2 FYNNEI. This CDR3 has 13 amino acids. V was cut by 3 bases and J by 2 bases, with 8 bases left in between. The CDR3: CASSEGTAYEQYF. Written as DNA, the CDR3 is TGTGCCAGCAGTGAGGGCACCGCCTACGAGCAGTACTTC.

The gene calls are TRBV6-2 or TRBV6-3 and TRBJ2-7; TRBD2 might be the D (7 bases). V lost 3 bases and J 2 bases, leaving 20 bases between the germline ends. The CDR3 sequence is 17 residues long. Germline V lookup: CDR1 MNHEY, CDR2 SVGEGT. The CDR3 is CASSYGIRGALTYEQYF. As DNA, the CDR3 is TGTGCCAGCAGTTATGGGATCCGGGGGGCCCTCACCTACGAGCAGTACTTC.

This chain connects TRBV19 to TRBJ2-7, with 7 bases identical to TRBD1. V dropped 5 bases and J dropped 3; count of bases not matched to a gene: 13. This CDR3 contains 16 residues. CDR1 is LNHDA and CDR2 is SQIVND in the germline V gene (reference sequence). The CDR3 nucleotides read TGTGCCAGTAGTCCCCTGGGGACAGTATTTAGCTACGAGCAGTACTTC. As protein: CASSPLGTVFSYEQYF.